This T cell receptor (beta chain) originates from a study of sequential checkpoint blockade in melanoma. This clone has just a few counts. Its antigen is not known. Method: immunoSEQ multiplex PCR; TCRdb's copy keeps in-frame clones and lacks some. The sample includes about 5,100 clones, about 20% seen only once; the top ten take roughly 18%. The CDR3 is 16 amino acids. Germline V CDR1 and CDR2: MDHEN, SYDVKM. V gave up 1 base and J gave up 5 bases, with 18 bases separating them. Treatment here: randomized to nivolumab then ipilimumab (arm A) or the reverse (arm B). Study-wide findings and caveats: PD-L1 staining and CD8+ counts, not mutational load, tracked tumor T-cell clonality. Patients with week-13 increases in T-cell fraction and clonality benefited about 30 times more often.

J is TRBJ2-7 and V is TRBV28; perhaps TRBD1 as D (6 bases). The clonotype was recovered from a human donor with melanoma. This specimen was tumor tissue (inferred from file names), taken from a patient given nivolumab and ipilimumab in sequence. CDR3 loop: CASSLYRQGIRDEQYF. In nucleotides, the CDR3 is TGTGCCAGCAGTTTATATCGGCAGGGGATCCGCGACGAGCAGTACTTC. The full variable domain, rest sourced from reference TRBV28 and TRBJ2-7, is DVKVTQSSRYLVKRTGEKVFLECVQDMDHENMFWYRQDPGLGLRLIYFSYDVKMKEKGDIPEGYSVSREKKERFSLILESASTNQTSMYLCASSLYRQGIRDEQYFGPGTRLTVT.